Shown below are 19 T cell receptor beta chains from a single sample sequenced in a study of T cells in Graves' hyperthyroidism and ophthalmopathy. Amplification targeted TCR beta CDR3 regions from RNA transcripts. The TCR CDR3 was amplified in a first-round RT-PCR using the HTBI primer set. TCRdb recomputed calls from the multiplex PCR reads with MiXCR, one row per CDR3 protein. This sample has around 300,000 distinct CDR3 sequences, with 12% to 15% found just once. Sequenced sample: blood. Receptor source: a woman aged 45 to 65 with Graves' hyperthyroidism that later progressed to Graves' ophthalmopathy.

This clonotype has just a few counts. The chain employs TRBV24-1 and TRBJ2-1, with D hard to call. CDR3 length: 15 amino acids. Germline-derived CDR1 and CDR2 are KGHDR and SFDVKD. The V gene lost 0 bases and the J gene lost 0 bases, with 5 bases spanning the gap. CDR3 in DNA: TGTGCCACCAGTGATTTGGGCAGCTCCTACAATGAGCAGTTCTTC. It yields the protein CATSDLGSSYNEQFF.

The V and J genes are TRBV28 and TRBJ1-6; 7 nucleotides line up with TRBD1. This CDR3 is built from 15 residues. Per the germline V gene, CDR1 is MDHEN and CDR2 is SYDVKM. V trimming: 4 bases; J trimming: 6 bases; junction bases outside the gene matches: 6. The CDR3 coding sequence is TGTGCCAGCAGTTGGGGGACAGCGCTTAATTCACCCCTCCACTTT. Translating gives CASSWGTALNSPLHF.

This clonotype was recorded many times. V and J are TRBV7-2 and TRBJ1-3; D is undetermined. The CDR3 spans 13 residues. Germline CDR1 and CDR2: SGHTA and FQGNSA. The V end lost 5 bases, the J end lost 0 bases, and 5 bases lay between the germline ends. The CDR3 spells CASSPTSGNTIYF. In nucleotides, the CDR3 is TGTGCCAGCAGCCCCACCTCTGGAAACACCATATATTTT.

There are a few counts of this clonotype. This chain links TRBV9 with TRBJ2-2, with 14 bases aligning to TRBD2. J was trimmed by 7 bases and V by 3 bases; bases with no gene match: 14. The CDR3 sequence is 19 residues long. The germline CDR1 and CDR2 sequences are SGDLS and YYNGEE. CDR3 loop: CASSATGTSGSVGNGELFF. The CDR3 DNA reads TGTGCCAGCAGCGCCACCGGGACTAGCGGGAGTGTGGGGAACGGGGAGCTGTTTTTT.

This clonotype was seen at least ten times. The chain's CDR3 is CSARRTVQETQYF. The CDR3 DNA sequence: TGCAGTGCTAGGCGGACGGTCCAAGAGACCCAGTACTTC. V gene TRBV20-1 combines with J gene TRBJ2-5; D uncertain. Germline V gene lookup returns CDR1 DFQATT and CDR2 SNEGSKA (reference sequence). Trimming pared 3 bases from V and 1 base from J, leaving 9 bases between. This CDR3 contains 13 residues.

The CDR3 sequence: CASSYQDRSDEQYF. In DNA form, the CDR3 reads TGTGCCAGCAGTTACCAAGACAGGAGCGACGAGCAGTACTTC. The V gene is TRBV6-5, the J gene TRBJ2-7, with D maybe TRBD1 (6 bases). Per the germline V gene, CDR1 is MNHEY and CDR2 is SVGAGI. V was clipped by 2 bases and J by 5 bases, with 13 bases between them. The CDR3 totals 14 residues.

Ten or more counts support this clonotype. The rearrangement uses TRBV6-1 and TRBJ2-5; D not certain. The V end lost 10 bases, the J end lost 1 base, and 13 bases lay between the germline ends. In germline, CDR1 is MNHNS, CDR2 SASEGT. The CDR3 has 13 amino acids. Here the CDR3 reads CATTKGFQETQYF. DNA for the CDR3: TGTGCCACCACTAAGGGATTCCAAGAGACCCAGTACTTC.

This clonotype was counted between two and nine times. This chain's CDR3 is CASSMGSTGELFF. CDR3 in DNA: TGTGCCAGTAGTATGGGTAGCACCGGGGAGCTGTTTTTT. This sequence joins TRBV19 and TRBJ2-2; the D is unclear. CDR3 size: 13 residues. Germline CDR1 reads LNHDA; CDR2 reads SQIVND (reference sequence). V lost 3 bases, J lost 4 bases, and 6 bases lay in between.

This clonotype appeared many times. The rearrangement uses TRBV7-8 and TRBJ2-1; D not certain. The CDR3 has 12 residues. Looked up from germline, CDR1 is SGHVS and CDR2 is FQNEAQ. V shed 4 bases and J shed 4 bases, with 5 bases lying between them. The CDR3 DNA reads TGTGCCAGCAGCTATATATACAATGAGCAGTTCTTC. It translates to CASSYIYNEQFF. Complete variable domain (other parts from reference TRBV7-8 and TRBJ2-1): GAGVSQSPRYKVAKRGQDVALRCDPISGHVSLFWYQQALGQGPEFLTYFQNEAQLDKSGLPSDRFFAERPEGSVSTLKIQRTQQEDSAVYLCASSYIYNEQFFGPGTRLTVL.

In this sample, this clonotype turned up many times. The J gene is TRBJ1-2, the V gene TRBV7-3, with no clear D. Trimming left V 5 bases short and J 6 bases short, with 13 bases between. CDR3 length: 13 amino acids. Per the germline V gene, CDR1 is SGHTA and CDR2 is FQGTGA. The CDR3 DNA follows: TGTGCCAGCAGCCGCGGAGGCGTCGATGGCTACACCTTC. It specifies CASSRGGVDGYTF.

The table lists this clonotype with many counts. The CDR3 DNA sequence: TGTGCCAGCAGCTTCAGGGACAGGAGAGCAGATACGCAGTATTTT. Translated, it gives CASSFRDRRADTQYF. V usage is TRBV11-1 and J usage is TRBJ2-3; 8 nucleotides match TRBD1. V was clipped by 3 bases and J by 4 bases; unmatched bases: 6. CDR1 and CDR2 (germline): SGHAT, FQDESV (reference sequence). The CDR3 totals 15 residues.

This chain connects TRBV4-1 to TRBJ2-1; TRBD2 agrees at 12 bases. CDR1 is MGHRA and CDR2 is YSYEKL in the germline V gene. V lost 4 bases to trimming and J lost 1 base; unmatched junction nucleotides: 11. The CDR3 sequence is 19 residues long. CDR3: CASSLLAGGRWGSYNEQFF. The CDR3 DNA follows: TGCGCCAGCAGCCTTCTAGCGGGAGGGCGATGGGGATCCTACAATGAGCAGTTCTTC.

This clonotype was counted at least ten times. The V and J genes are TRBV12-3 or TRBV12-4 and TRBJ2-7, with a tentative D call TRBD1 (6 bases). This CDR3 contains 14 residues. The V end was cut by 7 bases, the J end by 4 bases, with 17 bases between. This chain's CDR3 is CASTIGGAGYEQYF. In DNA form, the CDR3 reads TGTGCCAGCACTATAGGGGGAGCCGGTTACGAGCAGTACTTC.

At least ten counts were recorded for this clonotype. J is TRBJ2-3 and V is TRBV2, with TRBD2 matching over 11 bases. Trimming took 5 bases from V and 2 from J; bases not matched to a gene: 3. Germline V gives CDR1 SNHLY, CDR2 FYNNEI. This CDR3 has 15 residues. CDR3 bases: TGTGCCAGCAGTAGTAGCGGGAGGGTCACAGATACGCAGTATTTT. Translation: CASSSSGRVTDTQYF.

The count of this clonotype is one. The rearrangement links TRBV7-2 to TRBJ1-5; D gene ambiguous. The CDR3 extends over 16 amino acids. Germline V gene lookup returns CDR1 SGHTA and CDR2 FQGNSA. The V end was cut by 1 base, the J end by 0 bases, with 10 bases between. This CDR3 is CASSLVGGDSNQPQHF. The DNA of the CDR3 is TGTGCCAGCAGCTTAGTAGGTGGAGATAGCAATCAGCCCCAGCATTTT.

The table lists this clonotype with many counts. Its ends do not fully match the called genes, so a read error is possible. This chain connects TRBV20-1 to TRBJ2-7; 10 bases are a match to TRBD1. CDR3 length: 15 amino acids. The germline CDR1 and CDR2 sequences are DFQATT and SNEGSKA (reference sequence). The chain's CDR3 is CNARSTGTGEGEQYF. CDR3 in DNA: TGCAATGCTAGAAGTACCGGGACAGGGGAAGGCGAGCAGTACTTC.

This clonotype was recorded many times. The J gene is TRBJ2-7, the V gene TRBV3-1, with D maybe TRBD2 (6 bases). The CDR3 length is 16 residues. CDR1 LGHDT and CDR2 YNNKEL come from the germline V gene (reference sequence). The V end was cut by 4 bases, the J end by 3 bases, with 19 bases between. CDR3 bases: TGTGCCAGCAGCCCATCGGCAGGGCCGGGGGACTACGAGCAGTACTTC. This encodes CASSPSAGPGDYEQYF.

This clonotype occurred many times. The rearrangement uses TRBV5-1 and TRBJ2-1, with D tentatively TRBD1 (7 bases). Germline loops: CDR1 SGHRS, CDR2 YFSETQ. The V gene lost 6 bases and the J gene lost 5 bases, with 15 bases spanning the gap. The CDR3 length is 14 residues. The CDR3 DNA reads TGCGCCAGCAAAGCAGGGGGGCTGAACAATGAGCAGTTCTTC. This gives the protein CASKAGGLNNEQFF.

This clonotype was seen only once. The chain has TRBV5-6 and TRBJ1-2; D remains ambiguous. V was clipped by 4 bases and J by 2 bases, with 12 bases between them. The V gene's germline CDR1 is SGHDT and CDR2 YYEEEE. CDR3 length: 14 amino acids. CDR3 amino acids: CASSLIQKNYGYTF. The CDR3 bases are TGTGCCAGCAGCCTGATACAGAAGAACTATGGCTACACCTTC.